Listed below are T cell receptor beta chains from one sample, sequenced in a study of cytomegalovirus exposure and HLA in healthy donors. Sequencing was performed with immunoSEQ multiplex PCR; in TCRdb, only in-frame clones are kept and a portion is missing. The table records around 200,000 clones, around 89% of them present only once. Material: PBMCs. Every receptor here comes from a woman between 18 and 29 years old in good health and CMV-seronegative. The CDR3 runs from the conserved cysteine through the conserved F or W.

j_call v_call cdr3_aa
TRBJ2-5 TRBV2 CASSEEGAVGTQYF
TRBJ2-7 TRBV11-2 CASSLSHRGFLSYEQYF
TRBJ2-7 TRBV5-4 CASNIPRGEQYF
TRBJ2-7 TRBV7-9 CASSLAWTGASREQYF
TRBJ2-4 TRBV19 CASSIEISGFFGIQYF
TRBJ1-1 TRBV10-3 CAIKGYYRGTEAFF
TRBJ2-7 TRBV27 CASGPGTYEQYF
TRBJ2-3 TRBV7-9 CASSPLGGGTDTQYF
TRBJ2-7 TRBV6-6 CASTTGEGFNEQYF
TRBJ2-7 TRBV15 CATSRTGGINEQYF
TRBJ1-6 TRBV2 CASSGEQGAYNSPLHF
TRBJ2-2 TRBV7-3 CANSFLSGTSTGELFF
TRBJ2-1 TRBV5-4 CASSLDRGGREQFF
TRBJ2-3 TRBV5-1 CASSLGLDSTDTQYF
TRBJ2-1 TRBV7-2 CASSAGRIDYNEQFF
TRBJ1-6 TRBV5-1 CASSLPGGESPLHF